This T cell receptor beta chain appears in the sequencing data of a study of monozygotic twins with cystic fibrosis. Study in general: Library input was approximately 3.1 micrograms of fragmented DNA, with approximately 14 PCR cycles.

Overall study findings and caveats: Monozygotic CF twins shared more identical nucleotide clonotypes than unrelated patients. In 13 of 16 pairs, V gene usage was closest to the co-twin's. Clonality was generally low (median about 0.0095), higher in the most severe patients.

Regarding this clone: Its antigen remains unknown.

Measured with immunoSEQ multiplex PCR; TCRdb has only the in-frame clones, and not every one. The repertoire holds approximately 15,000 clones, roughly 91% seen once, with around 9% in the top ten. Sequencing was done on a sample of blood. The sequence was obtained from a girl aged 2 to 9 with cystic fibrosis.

CDR3 protein: CASSLGKGGQEYGYTF. The DNA of the CDR3 is TGTGCCAGCAGTTTAGGAAAAGGGGGACAGGAATATGGCTACACCTTC. The chain recombines TRBV28 with TRBJ1-2, with 8 bases aligning to TRBD1. The CDR3 consists of 16 residues. The germline CDR1 and CDR2 sequences are MDHEN and SYDVKM. V was pared by 2 bases and J by 5 bases, with 10 bases of the junction left unmatched.